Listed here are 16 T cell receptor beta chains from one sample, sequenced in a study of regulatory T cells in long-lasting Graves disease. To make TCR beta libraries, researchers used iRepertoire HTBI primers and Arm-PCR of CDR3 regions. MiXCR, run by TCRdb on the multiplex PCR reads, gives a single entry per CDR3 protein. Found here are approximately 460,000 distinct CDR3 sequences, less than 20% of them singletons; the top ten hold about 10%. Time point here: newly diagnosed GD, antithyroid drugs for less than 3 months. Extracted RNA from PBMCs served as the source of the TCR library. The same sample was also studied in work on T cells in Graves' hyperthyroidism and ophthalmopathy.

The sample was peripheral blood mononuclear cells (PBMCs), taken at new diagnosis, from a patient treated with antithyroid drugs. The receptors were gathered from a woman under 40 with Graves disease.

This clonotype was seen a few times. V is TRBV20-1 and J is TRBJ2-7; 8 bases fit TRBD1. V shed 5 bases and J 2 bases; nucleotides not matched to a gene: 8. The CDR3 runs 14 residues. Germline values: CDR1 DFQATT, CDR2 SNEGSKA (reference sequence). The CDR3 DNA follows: TGCAGTGCTGAGCCCGGACAGGGAACCTACGAGCAGTACTTC. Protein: CSAEPGQGTYEQYF.

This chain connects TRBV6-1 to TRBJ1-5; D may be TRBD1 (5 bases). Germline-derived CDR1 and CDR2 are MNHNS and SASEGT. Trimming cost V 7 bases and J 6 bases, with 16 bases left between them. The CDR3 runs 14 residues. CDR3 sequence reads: CASTEGWGGQPQHF. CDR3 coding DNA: TGTGCCAGCACCGAAGGGTGGGGCGGTCAGCCCCAGCATTTT.

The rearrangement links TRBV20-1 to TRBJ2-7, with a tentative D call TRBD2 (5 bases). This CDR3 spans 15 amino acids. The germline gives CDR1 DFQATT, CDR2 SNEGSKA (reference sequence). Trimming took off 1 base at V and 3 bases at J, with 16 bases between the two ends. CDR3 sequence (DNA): TGCAGTGCTAGAGCGCCCGCCGGGAACCTCTACGAGCAGTACTTC. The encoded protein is CSARAPAGNLYEQYF.

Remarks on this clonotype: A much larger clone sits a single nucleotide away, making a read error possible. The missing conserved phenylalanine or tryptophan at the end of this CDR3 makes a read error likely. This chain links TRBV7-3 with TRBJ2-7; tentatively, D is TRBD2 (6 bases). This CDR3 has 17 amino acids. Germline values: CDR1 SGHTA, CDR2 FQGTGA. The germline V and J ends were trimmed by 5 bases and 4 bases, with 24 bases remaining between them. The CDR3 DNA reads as TGTGCCAGCAGCGCATCCCTCGGGGGTTTCGGGTTATACGAGCAGTACCTC. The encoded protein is CASSASLGGFGLYEQYL.

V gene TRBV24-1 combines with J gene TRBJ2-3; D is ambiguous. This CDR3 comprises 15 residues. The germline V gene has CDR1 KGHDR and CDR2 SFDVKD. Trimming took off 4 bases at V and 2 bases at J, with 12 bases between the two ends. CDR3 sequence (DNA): TGTGCCACCAGTGACCCCGGGTTACCCACAGATACGCAGTATTTT. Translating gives CATSDPGLPTDTQYF.

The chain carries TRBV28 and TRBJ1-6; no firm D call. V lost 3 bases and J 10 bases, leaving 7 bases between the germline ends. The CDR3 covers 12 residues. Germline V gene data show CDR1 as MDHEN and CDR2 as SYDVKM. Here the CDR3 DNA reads TGTGCCAGCAGTTTGTATCAATCACCCCTCCACTTT. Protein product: CASSLYQSPLHF. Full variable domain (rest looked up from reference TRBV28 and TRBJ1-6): DVKVTQSSRYLVKRTGEKVFLECVQDMDHENMFWYRQDPGLGLRLIYFSYDVKMKEKGDIPEGYSVSREKKERFSLILESASTNQTSMYLCASSLYQSPLHFGNGTRLTVT.

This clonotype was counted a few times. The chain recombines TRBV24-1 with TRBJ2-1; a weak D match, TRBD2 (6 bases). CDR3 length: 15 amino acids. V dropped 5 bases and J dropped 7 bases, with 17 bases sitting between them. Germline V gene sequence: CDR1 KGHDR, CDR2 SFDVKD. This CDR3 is CATSAPAYGGNEQFF. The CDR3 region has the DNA TGTGCCACCAGTGCCCCGGCGTATGGGGGGAATGAGCAGTTCTTC.

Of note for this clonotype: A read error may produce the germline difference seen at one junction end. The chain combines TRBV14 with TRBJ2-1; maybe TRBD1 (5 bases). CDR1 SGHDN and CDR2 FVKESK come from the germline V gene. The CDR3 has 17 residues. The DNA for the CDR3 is TGTGCCAGCAGCCTTCTCTGGGGCAGGAGCTCCTACAATGAGCAGTCCTTC. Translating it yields CASSLLWGRSSYNEQSF.

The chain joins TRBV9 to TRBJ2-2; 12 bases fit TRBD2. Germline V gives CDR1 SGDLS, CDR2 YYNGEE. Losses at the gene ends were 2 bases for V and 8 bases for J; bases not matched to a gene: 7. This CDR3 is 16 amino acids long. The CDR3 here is CASSVWASGRVGELFF. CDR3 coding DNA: TGTGCCAGCAGCGTCTGGGCTAGCGGGAGGGTTGGGGAGCTGTTTTTT.

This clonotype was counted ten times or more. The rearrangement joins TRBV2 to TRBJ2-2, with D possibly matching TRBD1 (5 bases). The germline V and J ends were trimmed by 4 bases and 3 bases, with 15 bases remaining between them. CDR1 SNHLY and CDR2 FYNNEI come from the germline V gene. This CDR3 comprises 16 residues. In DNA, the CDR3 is TGTGCCAGCAGTGTATCCCGACAGCAGGACACCGGGGAGCTGTTTTTT. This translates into CASSVSRQQDTGELFF.

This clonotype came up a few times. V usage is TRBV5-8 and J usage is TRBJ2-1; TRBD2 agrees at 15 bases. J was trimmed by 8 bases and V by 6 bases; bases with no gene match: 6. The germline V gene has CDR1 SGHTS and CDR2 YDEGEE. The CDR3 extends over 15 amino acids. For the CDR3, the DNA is TGTGCCAGCAACCCGGGACTAGCGGGAGGCCATGAGCAGTTCTTC. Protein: CASNPGLAGGHEQFF.

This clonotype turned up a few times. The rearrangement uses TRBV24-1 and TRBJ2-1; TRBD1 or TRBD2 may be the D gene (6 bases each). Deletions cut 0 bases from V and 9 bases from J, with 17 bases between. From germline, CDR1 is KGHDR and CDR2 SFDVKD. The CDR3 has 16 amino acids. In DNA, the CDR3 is TGTGCCACCAGTGATTTGAGACTAGAGGGGGGCAGTGAGCAGTTCTTC. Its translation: CATSDLRLEGGSEQFF.

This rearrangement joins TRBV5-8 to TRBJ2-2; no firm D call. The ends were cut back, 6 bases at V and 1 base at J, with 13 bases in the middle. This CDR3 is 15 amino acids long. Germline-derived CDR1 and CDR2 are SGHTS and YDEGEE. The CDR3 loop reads CASTLVQQNTGELFF. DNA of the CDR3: TGTGCCAGCACCCTCGTGCAGCAGAACACCGGGGAGCTGTTTTTT.

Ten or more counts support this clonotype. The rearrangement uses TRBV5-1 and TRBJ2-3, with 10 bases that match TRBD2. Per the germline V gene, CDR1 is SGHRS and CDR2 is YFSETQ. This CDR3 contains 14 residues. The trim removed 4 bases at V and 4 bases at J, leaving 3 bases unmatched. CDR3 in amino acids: CASSPGTSADTQYF. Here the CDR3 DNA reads TGCGCCAGCAGCCCCGGGACTAGCGCAGATACGCAGTATTTT.

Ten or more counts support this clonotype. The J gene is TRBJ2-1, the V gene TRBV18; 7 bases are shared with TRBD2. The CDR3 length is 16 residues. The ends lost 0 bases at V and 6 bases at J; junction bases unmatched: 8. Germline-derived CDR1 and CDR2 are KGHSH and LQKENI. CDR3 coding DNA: TGTGCCAGCTCACCACCGGAAAGCGGGACTGTCAATGAGCAGTTCTTC. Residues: CASSPPESGTVNEQFF.

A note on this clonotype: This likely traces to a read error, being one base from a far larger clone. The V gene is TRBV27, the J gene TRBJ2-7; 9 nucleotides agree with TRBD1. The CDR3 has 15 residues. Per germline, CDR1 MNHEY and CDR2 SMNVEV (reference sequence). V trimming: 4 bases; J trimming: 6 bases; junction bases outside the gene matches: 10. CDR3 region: CASSSQISTGGEQYF. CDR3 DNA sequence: TGTGCCAGCAGTTCCCAAATATCGACAGGGGGCGAGCAGTACTTC.